The T cell receptor (beta chain) under discussion was sequenced for a study of PD-1 blockade in classical Hodgkin lymphoma. Assay: immunoSEQ multiplex PCR; the TCRdb copy retains only in-frame clones and omits some. In the table there are 98,000 or so clones, nearly 90% of which are singletons. With no exception, relapse followed autologous stem cell transplantation in all patients, and brentuximab vedotin exposure varied. Unmatched junction bases numbered 8, after V lost 4 bases and J lost 11 bases. This CDR3 region has 14 residues. The germline V gene has CDR1 MNHEY and CDR2 SVGAGI. This TCR derives from a human donor with classical Hodgkin lymphoma. Sequencing was performed on peripheral blood mononuclear cells (PBMCs), taken before the second cycle of nivolumab. The chain has TRBV6-5 and TRBJ2-4; TRBD1 aligns across 10 bases. CDR3 sequence: CASSWDRGRGFQYF. Written as DNA, the CDR3 is TGTGCCAGCAGTTGGGACAGGGGCCGTGGGTTTCAGTACTTC.